This TCR beta chain derives from a study of CD8 T cells in ankylosing spondylitis. Study-level findings and limits: Some of the motif variants had earlier been found in reactive arthritis patients' fluid and blood. Ankylosing spondylitis blood seemed to carry a telltale TCR beta motif made of about 8 highly homologous variants.

This clonotype was counted ten times or more. The antigen is undetermined. Germline CDR1 SQVTM, CDR2 ANQGSEA. V dropped 4 bases and J dropped 9; count of bases not matched to a gene: 3. The CDR3 is made up of 11 amino acids. Via MiXCR, TCRdb re-called the 5' RACE reads, giving one row per CDR3 protein. Seen here are some 240,000 distinct CDR3 sequences, roughly 6.6% observed once, and the top ten hold 12% to 15%. The receptor comes from a male donor with ankylosing spondylitis. The J gene is TRBJ2-4, the V gene TRBV29-1; 7 nucleotides agree with TRBD1. Material for sequencing was blood, either unsorted or a sorted T cell fraction (not recorded which). This CDR3 is CSVGDRTIQYF. CDR3 sequence (DNA): TGCAGCGTTGGGGACAGAACCATTCAGTACTTC.